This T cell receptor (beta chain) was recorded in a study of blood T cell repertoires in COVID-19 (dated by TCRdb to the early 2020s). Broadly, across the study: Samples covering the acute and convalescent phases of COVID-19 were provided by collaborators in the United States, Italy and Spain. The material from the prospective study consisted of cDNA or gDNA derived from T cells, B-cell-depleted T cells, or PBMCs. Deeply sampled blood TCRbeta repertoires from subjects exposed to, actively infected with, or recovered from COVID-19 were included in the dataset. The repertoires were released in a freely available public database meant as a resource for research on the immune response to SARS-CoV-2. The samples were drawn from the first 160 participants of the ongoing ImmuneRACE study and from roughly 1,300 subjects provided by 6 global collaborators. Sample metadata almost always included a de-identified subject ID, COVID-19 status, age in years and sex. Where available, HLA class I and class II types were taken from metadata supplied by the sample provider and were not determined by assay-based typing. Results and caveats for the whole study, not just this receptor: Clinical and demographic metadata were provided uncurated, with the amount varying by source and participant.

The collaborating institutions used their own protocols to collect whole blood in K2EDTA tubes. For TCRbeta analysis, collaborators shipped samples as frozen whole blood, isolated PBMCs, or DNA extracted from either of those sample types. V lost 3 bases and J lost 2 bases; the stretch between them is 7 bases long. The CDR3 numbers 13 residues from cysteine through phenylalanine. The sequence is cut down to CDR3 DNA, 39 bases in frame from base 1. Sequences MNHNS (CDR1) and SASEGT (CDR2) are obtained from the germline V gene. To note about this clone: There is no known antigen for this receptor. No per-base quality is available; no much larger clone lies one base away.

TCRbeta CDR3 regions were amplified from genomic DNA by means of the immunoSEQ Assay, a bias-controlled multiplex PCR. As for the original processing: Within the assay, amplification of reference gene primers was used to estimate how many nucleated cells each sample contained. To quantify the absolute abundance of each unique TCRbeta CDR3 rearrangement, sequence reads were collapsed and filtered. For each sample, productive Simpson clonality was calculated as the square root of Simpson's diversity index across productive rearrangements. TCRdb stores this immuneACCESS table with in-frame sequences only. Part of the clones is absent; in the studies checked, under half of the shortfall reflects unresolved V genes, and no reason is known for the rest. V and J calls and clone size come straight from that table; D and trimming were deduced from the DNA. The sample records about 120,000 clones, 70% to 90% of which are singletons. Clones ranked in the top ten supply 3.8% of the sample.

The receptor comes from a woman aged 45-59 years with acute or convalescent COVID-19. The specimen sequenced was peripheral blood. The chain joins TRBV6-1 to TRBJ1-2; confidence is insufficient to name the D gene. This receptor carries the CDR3 CASSDRVNYGYTF. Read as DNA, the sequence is TGTGCCAGCAGTGACCGGGTGAACTATGGCTACACCTTC.